These T cell receptor beta chains were read from a single sample in a study of OX40 agonist ivuxolimab in advanced cancers. Libraries were prepared by immunoSEQ multiplex PCR; TCRdb keeps only in-frame clonotypes and omits some of them. The repertoire includes about 82,000 clones, around 85% of them detected once, and around 2.3% sits in the top ten. This sample comprised CD4+ or CD8+ T cells sorted from blood, obtained in a trial of the OX40 agonist ivuxolimab. The source of these receptors is an adult with an advanced solid tumor such as melanoma, head and neck, liver or kidney cancer. Each CDR3 is given with its conserved first and last residue.

CDR3aa: CASSRRGTGELFF; j_gene: TRBJ2-2; v_gene: TRBV6-5
CDR3aa: CASSLVGTGYNEQFF; j_gene: TRBJ2-1; v_gene: TRBV7-9
CDR3aa: CASRIRTGLSNVLTF; j_gene: TRBJ2-6; v_gene: TRBV5-1
CDR3aa: CASHKRGSSGNTIYF; j_gene: TRBJ1-3; v_gene: TRBV6-1
CDR3aa: CASRFNRDTEAFF; j_gene: TRBJ1-1; v_gene: TRBV27
CDR3aa: CASSYGGQGPRTEAFF; j_gene: TRBJ1-1; v_gene: TRBV6-5
CDR3aa: CASSSADSRGNTIYF; j_gene: TRBJ1-3; v_gene: TRBV6-5
CDR3aa: CASSPLGTGDTLPQETQYF; j_gene: TRBJ2-5; v_gene: TRBV7-6
CDR3aa: CASSSWTGTDTQYF; j_gene: TRBJ2-3; v_gene: TRBV5-4
CDR3aa: CASSNSGGTDTQYF; j_gene: TRBJ2-3; v_gene: TRBV19
CDR3aa: CASSLSGGATREAFF; j_gene: TRBJ1-1; v_gene: TRBV27
CDR3aa: CASSRGVGNSGNTIYF; j_gene: TRBJ1-3; v_gene: TRBV11-2
CDR3aa: CASSPRQGENIQYF; j_gene: TRBJ2-4; v_gene: TRBV9
CDR3aa: CASSLNGGGGNEQFF; j_gene: TRBJ2-1; v_gene: TRBV7-8
CDR3aa: CSVETTADREAFF; j_gene: TRBJ2-1; v_gene: TRBV29-1
CDR3aa: CASSAGGGSGGNQPQHF; j_gene: TRBJ1-5; v_gene: TRBV2
CDR3aa: CASSLDLAGPTDTQYF; j_gene: TRBJ2-3; v_gene: TRBV5-1
CDR3aa: CASSRPGQGGEKLFF; j_gene: TRBJ1-4; v_gene: TRBV7-9
CDR3aa: CASSLSGGPHEQYF; j_gene: TRBJ2-7; v_gene: TRBV27
CDR3aa: CASSLDGVGNTIYF; j_gene: TRBJ1-3; v_gene: TRBV5-1
CDR3aa: CASSQDLRTDHQPQHF; j_gene: TRBJ1-5; v_gene: TRBV4-2
CDR3aa: CASSLRGAGYNEQFF; j_gene: TRBJ2-1; v_gene: TRBV7-6
CDR3aa: CASSQRSGGYGYTF; j_gene: TRBJ1-2; v_gene: TRBV4-1
CDR3aa: CASSPGLLETQYF; j_gene: TRBJ2-5; v_gene: TRBV4-1
CDR3aa: CASSYFGQGQETQYF; j_gene: TRBJ2-5; v_gene: TRBV6-5
CDR3aa: CASSTGPVSYEQYF; j_gene: TRBJ2-7; v_gene: TRBV19